A single sample is the source of the 4 T cell receptor beta chains below, sequenced in a study of long-term antiretroviral therapy in people with HIV. They ran version v3.0 of the immunoSEQ assay at survey level. Here immunoSEQ multiplex PCR was the method, and the copy in TCRdb shows in-frame clones only, minus some. The sample has around 21,000 clones, 90% seen once. The sample here was unsorted PBMCs, taken approximately 4.4 years before starting antiretroviral therapy. These receptors all stem from a woman under 40 with HIV.

V usage is TRBV9 and J usage is TRBJ1-2, with 10 bases aligning to TRBD1. CDR3 length: 15 residues. Germline CDR1 is SGDLS and CDR2 is YYNGEE. Trimming removed 0 bases from V and 3 bases from J; junction bases left unmatched: 2. The CDR3, as DNA: TGTGCCAGCAGCGTAGGGACAGGGGGAGACTATGGCTACACCTTC. Its protein product is CASSVGTGGDYGYTF.

The gene calls are TRBV29-1 and TRBJ2-3; 9 positions match TRBD2. The CDR3 extends over 14 amino acids. Germline V gene data show CDR1 as SQVTM and CDR2 as ANQGSEA. Trimming cost V 0 bases and J 7 bases; bases outside gene matches: 5. The DNA for the CDR3 is TGCAGCGTTGAAGAGGGCGGGGGGGCATATACGCAGTATTTT. This gives the protein CSVEEGGGAYTQYF.

The V and J genes are TRBV5-6 and TRBJ2-1, with 14 positions matching TRBD2. Germline trimming cut 3 bases from V and 5 bases from J; bases unmatched to any gene: 10. The CDR3 covers 18 residues. Germline loops: CDR1 SGHDT, CDR2 YYEEEE. The CDR3 region has the DNA TGTGCCAGCAGCTCGGGACTAGCGGGGGCCGCCCCCAACAATGAGCAGTTCTTC. Translating it yields CASSSGLAGAAPNNEQFF.

This sequence joins TRBV19 and TRBJ1-5; 8 bases fit TRBD1. CDR3 length equals 14 residues. Germline values: CDR1 LNHDA, CDR2 SQIVND (reference sequence). The V gene end was trimmed by 7 bases and the J gene end by 6 bases; junction bases not matched to a gene: 8. CDR3 in amino acids: CASTNQGAGQPQHF. The CDR3 nucleotides read TGTGCCAGTACTAATCAGGGGGCGGGTCAGCCCCAGCATTTT.